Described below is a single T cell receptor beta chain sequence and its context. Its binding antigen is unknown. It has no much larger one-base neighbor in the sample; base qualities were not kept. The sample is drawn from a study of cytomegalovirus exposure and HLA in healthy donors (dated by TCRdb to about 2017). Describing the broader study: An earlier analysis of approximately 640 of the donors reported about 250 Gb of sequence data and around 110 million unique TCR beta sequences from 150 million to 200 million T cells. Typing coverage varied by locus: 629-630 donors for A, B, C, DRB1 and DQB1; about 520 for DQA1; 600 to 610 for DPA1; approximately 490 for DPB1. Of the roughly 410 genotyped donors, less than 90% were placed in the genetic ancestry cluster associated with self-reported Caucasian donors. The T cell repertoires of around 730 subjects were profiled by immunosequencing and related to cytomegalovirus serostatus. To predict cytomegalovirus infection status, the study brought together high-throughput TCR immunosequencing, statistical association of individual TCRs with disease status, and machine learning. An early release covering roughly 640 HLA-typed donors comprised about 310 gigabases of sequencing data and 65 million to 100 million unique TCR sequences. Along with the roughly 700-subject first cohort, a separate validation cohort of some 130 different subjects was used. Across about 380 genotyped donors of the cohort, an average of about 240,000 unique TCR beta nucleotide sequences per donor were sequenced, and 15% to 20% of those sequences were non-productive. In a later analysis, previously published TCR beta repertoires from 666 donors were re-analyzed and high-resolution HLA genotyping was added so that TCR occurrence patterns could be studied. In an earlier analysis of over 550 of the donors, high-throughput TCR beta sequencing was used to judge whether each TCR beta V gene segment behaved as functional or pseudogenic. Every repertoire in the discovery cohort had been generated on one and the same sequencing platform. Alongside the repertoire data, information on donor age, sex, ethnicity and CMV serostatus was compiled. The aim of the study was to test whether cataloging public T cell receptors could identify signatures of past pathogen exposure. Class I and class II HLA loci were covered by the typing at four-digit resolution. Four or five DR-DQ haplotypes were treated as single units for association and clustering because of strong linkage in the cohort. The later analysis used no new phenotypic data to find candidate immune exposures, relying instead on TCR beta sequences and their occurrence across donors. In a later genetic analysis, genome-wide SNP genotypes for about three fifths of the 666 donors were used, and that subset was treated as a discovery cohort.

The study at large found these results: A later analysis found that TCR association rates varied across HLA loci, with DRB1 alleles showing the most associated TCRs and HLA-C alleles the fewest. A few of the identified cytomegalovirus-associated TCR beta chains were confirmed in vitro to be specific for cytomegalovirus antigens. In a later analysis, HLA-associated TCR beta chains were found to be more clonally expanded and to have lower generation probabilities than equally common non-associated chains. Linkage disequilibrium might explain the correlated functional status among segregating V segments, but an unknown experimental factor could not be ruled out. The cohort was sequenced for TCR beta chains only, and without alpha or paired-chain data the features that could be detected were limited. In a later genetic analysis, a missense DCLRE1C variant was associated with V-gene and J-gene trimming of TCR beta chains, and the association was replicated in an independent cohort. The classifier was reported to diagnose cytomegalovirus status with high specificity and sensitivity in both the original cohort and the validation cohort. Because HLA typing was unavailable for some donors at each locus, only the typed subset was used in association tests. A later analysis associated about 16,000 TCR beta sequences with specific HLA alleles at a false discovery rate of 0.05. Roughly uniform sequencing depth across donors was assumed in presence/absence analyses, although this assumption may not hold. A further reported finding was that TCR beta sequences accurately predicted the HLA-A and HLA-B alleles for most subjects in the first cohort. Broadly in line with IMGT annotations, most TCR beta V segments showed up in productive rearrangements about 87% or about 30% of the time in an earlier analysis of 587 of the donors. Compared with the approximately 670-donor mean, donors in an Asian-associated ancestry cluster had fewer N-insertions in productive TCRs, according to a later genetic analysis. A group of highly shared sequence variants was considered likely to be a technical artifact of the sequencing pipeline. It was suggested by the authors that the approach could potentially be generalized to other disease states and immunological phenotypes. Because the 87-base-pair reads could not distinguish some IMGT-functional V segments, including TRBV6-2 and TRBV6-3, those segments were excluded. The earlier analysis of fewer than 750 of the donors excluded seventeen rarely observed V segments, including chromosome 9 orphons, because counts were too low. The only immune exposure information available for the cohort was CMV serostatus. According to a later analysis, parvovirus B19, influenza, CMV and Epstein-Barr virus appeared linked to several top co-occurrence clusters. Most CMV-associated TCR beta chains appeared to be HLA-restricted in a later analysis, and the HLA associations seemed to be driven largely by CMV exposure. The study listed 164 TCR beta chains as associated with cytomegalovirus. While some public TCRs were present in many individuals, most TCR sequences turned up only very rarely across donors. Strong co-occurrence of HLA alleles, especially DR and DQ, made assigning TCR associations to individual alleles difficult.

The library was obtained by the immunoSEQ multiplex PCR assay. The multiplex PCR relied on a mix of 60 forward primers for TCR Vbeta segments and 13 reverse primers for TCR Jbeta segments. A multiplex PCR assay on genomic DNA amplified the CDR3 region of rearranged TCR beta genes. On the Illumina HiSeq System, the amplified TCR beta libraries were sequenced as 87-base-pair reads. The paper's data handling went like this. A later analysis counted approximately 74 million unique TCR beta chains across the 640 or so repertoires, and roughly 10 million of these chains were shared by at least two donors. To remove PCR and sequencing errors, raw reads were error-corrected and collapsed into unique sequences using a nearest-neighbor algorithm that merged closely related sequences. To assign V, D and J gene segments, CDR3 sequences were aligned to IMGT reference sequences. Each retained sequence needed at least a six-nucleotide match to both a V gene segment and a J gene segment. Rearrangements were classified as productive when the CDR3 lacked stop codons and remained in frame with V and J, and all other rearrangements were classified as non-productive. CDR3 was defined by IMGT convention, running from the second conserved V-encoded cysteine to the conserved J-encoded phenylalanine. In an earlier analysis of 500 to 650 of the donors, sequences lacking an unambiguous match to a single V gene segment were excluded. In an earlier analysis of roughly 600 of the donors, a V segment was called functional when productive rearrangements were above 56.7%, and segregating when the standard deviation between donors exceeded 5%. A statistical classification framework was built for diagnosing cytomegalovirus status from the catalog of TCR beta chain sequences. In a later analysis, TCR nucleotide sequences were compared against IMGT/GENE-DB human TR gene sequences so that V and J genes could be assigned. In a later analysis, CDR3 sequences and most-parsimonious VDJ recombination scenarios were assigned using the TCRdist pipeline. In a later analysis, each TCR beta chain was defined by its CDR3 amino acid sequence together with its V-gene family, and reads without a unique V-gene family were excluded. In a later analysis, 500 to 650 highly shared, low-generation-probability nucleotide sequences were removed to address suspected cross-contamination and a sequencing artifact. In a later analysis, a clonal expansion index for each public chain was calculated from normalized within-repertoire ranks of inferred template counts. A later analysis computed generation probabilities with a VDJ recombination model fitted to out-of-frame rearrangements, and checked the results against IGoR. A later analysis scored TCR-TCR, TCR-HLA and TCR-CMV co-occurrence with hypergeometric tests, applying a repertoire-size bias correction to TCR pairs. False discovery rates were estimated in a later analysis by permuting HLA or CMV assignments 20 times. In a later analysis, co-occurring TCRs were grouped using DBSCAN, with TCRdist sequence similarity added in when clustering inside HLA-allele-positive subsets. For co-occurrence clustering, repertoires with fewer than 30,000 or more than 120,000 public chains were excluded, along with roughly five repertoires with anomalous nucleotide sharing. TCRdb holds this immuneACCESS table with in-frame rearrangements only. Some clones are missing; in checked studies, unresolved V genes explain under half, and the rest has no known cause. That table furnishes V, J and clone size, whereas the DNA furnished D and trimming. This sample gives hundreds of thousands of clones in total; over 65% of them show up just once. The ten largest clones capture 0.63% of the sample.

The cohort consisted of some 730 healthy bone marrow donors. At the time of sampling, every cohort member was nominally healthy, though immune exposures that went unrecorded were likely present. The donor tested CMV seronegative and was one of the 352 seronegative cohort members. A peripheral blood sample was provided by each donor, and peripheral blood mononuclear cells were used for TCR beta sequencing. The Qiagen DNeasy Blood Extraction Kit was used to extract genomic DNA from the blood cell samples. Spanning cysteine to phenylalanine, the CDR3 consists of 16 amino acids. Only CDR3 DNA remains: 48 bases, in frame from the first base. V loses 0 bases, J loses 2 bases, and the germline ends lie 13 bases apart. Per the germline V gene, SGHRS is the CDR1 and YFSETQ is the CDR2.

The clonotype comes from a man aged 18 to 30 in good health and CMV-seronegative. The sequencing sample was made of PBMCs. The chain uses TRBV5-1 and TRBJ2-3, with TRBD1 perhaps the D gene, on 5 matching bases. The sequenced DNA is TGCGCCAGCAGCTTGGCCGGGCAGGGTAACACAGATACGCAGTATTTT. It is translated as CASSLAGQGNTDTQYF.